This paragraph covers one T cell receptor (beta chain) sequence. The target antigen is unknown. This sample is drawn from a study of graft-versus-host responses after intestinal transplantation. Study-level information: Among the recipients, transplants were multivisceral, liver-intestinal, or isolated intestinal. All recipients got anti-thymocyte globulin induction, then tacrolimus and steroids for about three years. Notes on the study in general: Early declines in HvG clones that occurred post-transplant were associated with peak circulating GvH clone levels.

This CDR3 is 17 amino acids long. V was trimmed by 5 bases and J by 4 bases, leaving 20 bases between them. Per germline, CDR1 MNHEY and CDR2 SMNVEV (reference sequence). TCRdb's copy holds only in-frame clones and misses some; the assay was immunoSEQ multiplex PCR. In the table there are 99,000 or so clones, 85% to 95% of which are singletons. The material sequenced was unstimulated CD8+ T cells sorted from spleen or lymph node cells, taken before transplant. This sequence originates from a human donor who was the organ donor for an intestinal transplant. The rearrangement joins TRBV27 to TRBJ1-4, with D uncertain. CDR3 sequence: CASSPLGILGINEKLFF. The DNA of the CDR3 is TGTGCCAGCAGTCCTCTCGGGATACTGGGGATTAATGAAAAACTGTTTTTT.